This TCR beta chain was documented in a study of T cell changes during pregnancy in multiple sclerosis. Here immunoSEQ multiplex PCR was the method, and the copy in TCRdb shows in-frame clones only, minus some. The sample lists 30,000 to 40,000 clones; around 90% were seen once. This clone was seen once. V was clipped by 4 bases and J by 2 bases; unmatched bases: 6. The V gene's germline CDR1 is MNHEY and CDR2 SMNVEV (reference sequence). This CDR3 comprises 15 residues. The sequenced sample was CD4+ T cells from peripheral blood mononuclear cells, obtained before pregnancy. The sequence derives from a female donor with multiple sclerosis, enrolled in a pregnancy study. This chain joins TRBV27 and TRBJ1-2; TRBD1 matches 8 bases. CDR3 sequence: CASSSGQGSNYGYTF. CDR3 sequence (DNA): TGTGCCAGCAGTTCCGGACAGGGATCAAACTATGGCTACACCTTC.